This TCR beta chain derives from a study of CD8 T cells in Susac syndrome. Random-hexamer reverse transcription was applied to roughly 0.5 to 1 ug RNA. One entry per CDR3 protein, called by TCRdb with MiXCR from the immunoSEQ multiplex PCR reads. The table records fewer than 90,000 distinct CDR3 sequences, approximately 93% of them present only once. Germline V gene sequence: CDR1 LNHDA, CDR2 SQIVND (reference sequence). This CDR3 is built from 16 residues. With 6 bases clipped from V and 5 bases from J, the junction kept 13 bases outside the gene matches. On this clonotype: Its antigen is unidentified.

Study-wide results and limits: An acknowledgment was made by the study that its TCR sequencing and HLA analysis involved relatively few individuals. The authors found roughly 16 Susac-specific public clones in total CD8+ repertoires and five or six in CD8+ TEMRA repertoires.

This clonotype was obtained from a human donor with Susac syndrome. Sequencing input: CD8+ T cells from PBMCs. The gene calls are TRBV19 and TRBJ2-5, with TRBD1 matching over 9 bases. CDR3 coding DNA: TGTGCCAGTAGGAGGGGGACAGGGTCGAGCGGGGAGACCCAGTACTTC. Residues: CASRRGTGSSGETQYF.